The 27 T cell receptor beta chains presented below share a single source sample, sequenced in a study of cytomegalovirus exposure and HLA in healthy donors. The PCR employed 60 Vbeta primers together with 13 Jbeta primers. This table comes from immunoSEQ multiplex PCR, and its TCRdb copy is limited to in-frame clones, with some not included. The sample has 200,000 to 250,000 clones, approximately 83% seen once. The sequenced material came from PBMCs. The receptors come from a girl aged 5 to 17 in good health and CMV-seronegative.

The chain uses TRBV4-1 and TRBJ2-7, with D unresolved. V was trimmed by 0 bases and J by 0 bases, leaving 12 bases between them. The CDR3 is 16 amino acids. Germline V lookup: CDR1 MGHRA, CDR2 YSYEKL. The CDR3 here is CASSQDSTENSYEQYF. The DNA of the CDR3 is TGCGCCAGCAGCCAAGACTCTACAGAGAACTCCTACGAGCAGTACTTC.

The DNA of the CDR3 is TGTGCCAGCAGCTTAGCGGGGAGCTCCTACAATGAGCAGTTCTTC. It is translated as CASSLAGSSYNEQFF. The genes are TRBV5-4 and TRBJ2-1; 7 nucleotides align to TRBD2. The V gene end was trimmed by 2 bases and the J gene end by 0 bases; junction bases not matched to a gene: 2. The V gene's germline CDR1 is SGHNT and CDR2 YYREEE (reference sequence). This CDR3 is 15 amino acids long.

In DNA, the CDR3 is TGCGCCAGCAGTGAGAGTCAGGGCCTCACCTACGAGCAGTACTTC. Its protein is CASSESQGLTYEQYF. This chain connects TRBV10-2 to TRBJ2-7; maybe TRBD1 (5 bases). V was pared by 2 bases and J by 2 bases, with 13 bases between. From germline, CDR1 is WSHSY and CDR2 SAAADI. This CDR3 is 15 amino acids long.

The gene calls are TRBV6-6 and TRBJ2-2; D is undetermined. Trimming removed 6 bases from V and 0 bases from J, with 8 bases in between. Germline CDR1 MNHNY, CDR2 SVGAGI (reference sequence). The CDR3 is made up of 14 amino acids. CDR3 sequence: CASSRTSNTGELFF. CDR3 in DNA: TGTGCCAGCAGCCGAACATCGAACACCGGGGAGCTGTTTTTT.

Turning to this clone: Other nucleotide sequences in the sample specify the same CDR3. The chain links TRBV9 to TRBJ2-7; the match to TRBD2 covers 7 bases. The V and J ends lost 2 bases and 0 bases, in that order; junction bases with no gene match: 2. CDR3 size: 14 residues. CDR1 and CDR2 (germline): SGDLS, YYNGEE. The CDR3 loop reads CASSVGGSSYEQYF. CDR3 DNA sequence: TGTGCCAGCAGCGTTGGCGGGAGCTCCTACGAGCAGTACTTC.

The rearrangement joins TRBV6-5 to TRBJ2-1; a weak D match, TRBD2 (5 bases). V dropped 5 bases and J dropped 3 bases, with 11 bases sitting between them. Germline V gene sequence: CDR1 MNHEY, CDR2 SVGAGI. The CDR3 consists of 14 residues. CDR3 nucleotides: TGTGCCAGCAGTCCACTAGTAAACTACAATGAGCAGTTCTTC. Protein: CASSPLVNYNEQFF.

The rearrangement links TRBV19 to TRBJ2-1; 7 bases match TRBD2. V lost 4 bases, J lost 1 base, and 4 bases stayed unmatched. CDR1 LNHDA and CDR2 SQIVND come from the germline V gene (reference sequence). The CDR3 loop spans 15 amino acids. Written as DNA, the CDR3 is TGTGCCAGTAGTACGCGGGAGAGATCCTACAATGAGCAGTTCTTC. Translation gives CASSTRERSYNEQFF. The whole variable domain, remainder taken from reference TRBV19 and TRBJ2-1, is DGGITQSPKYLFRKEGQNVTLSCEQNLNHDAMYWYRQDPGQGLRLIYYSQIVNDFQKGDIAEGYSVSREKKESFPLTVTSAQKNPTAFYLCASSTRERSYNEQFFGPGTRLTVL.

The rearrangement links TRBV7-9 to TRBJ2-1; TRBD2 is a possible D gene (5 bases). The length of the CDR3 is 14 residues. V shed 5 bases and J shed 2 bases, with 10 bases lying between them. Germline V CDR1 and CDR2: SEHNR, FQNEAQ (reference sequence). CDR3 residues: CASSPGGPYNEQFF. The CDR3 nucleotides read TGTGCCAGCAGCCCCGGAGGTCCCTACAATGAGCAGTTCTTC.

The CDR3 region has the DNA TGTGCCATCCGGACAGGGCCCGTCAGCAATCAGCCCCAGCATTTT. Protein product: CAIRTGPVSNQPQHF. This chain joins TRBV28 and TRBJ1-5, with 8 bases identical to TRBD1. Germline V gene sequence: CDR1 MDHEN, CDR2 SYDVKM. The ends lost 10 bases at V and 1 base at J; junction bases unmatched: 9. CDR3 size: 15 residues.

There are a few counts of this clone. CDR3 DNA sequence: TGTGCCAGCAGCTTGCTGGACAGGGACTCCTACGAGCAGTACTTC. It translates to CASSLLDRDSYEQYF. This sequence joins TRBV5-6 and TRBJ2-7; 8 nucleotides agree with TRBD1. Germline CDR1 SGHDT, CDR2 YYEEEE. V dropped 1 base and J dropped 0; count of bases not matched to a gene: 3. The CDR3 extends over 15 amino acids. Combining the CDR3 with reference TRBV5-6 and TRBJ2-7 gives the whole variable domain DAGVTQSPTHLIKTRGQQVTLRCSPKSGHDTVSWYQQALGQGPQFIFQYYEEEERQRGNFPDRFSGHQFPNYSSELNVNALLLGDSALYLCASSLLDRDSYEQYFGPGTRLTVT.

The gene calls are TRBV28 and TRBJ2-3; 7 bases map to TRBD1. The CDR3 loop spans 16 amino acids. Unmatched junction bases numbered 5, after V lost 2 bases and J lost 0 bases. The germline V gene encodes CDR1 MDHEN and CDR2 SYDVKM. In nucleotides, the CDR3 is TGTGCCAGCAGTTTAGTGGGACAGCCTAGCACAGATACGCAGTATTTT. This codes for CASSLVGQPSTDTQYF.

The rearrangement joins TRBV18 to TRBJ1-2; 7 bases agree with TRBD1. The germline CDR1 and CDR2 sequences are KGHSH and LQKENI. With 2 bases clipped from V and 0 bases from J, the junction kept 3 bases outside the gene matches. This CDR3 region has 15 residues. The CDR3 DNA follows: TGTGCCAGCTCACCAGGGACAGAAGCTAACTATGGCTACACCTTC. Its protein product is CASSPGTEANYGYTF. Complete variable domain (other parts from reference TRBV18 and TRBJ1-2): NAGVMQNPRHLVRRRGQEARLRCSPMKGHSHVYWYRQLPEEGLKFMVYLQKENIIDESGMPKERFSAEFPKEGPSILRIQQVVRGDSAAYFCASSPGTEANYGYTFGSGTRLTVV.

J is TRBJ2-7 and V is TRBV7-2; D ambiguous. Trimming took off 2 bases at V and 1 base at J, with 12 bases between the two ends. This CDR3 is 15 amino acids long. Germline assignment: CDR1 SGHTA and CDR2 FQGNSA. CDR3 sequence: CASSLTAVGSYEQYF. As DNA, the CDR3 is TGTGCCAGCAGCTTAACGGCGGTTGGGTCCTACGAGCAGTACTTC.

The chain couples TRBV18 to TRBJ1-2; TRBD1 matches 10 bases. CDR3 length: 14 residues. Germline CDR1 is KGHSH and CDR2 is LQKENI. With V trimmed by 4 bases and J by 3 bases, 2 bases remained unmatched. CDR3 loop: CASSRGQGDYGYTF. CDR3 in DNA: TGTGCCAGCTCACGAGGACAGGGGGACTATGGCTACACCTTC.

The chain uses TRBV6-1 and TRBJ2-7; a possible D gene is TRBD1 (6 bases). The CDR3 covers 17 residues. V was trimmed by 1 base and J by 1 base, leaving 17 bases between them. Germline V gene lookup returns CDR1 MNHNS and CDR2 SASEGT. CDR3 sequence (DNA): TGTGCCAGCAGTGAAGAGGGGGTGGGGTCGCTATCCTACGAGCAGTACTTC. This codes for CASSEEGVGSLSYEQYF.

J is TRBJ1-6 and V is TRBV19; the D is unclear. V was pared by 5 bases and J by 9 bases, with 23 bases between. The CDR3 loop spans 17 amino acids. Germline CDR1 LNHDA, CDR2 SQIVND (reference sequence). The CDR3 DNA reads TGTGCCAGTAGTTACCCGAACGCCAACGAGGGAAGTTCACCCCTCCACTTT. It codes for CASSYPNANEGSSPLHF.

The chain links TRBV6-5 to TRBJ2-7; 12 nucleotides line up with TRBD1. The CDR3 length is 16 residues. Germline V gene data show CDR1 as MNHEY and CDR2 as SVGAGI. Germline trimming cut 2 bases from V and 6 bases from J; bases unmatched to any gene: 8. The CDR3 reads CASSYGGTGGLGEQYF. The CDR3 bases are TGTGCCAGCAGTTACGGCGGGACAGGGGGCCTTGGCGAGCAGTACTTC.

The chain uses TRBV5-1 and TRBJ1-6, with no clear D. CDR1 is SGHRS, CDR2 YFSETQ, per germline. This CDR3 region has 16 residues. V lost 4 bases to trimming and J lost 8 bases, with 19 bases between them. CDR3 DNA: TGCGCCAGCAGCCCGTCCTTCACGTACGGGGATTCACCCCTCCACTTT. As protein: CASSPSFTYGDSPLHF.

The chain recombines TRBV5-1 with TRBJ2-2; a possible D gene is TRBD1 (5 bases). The length of the CDR3 is 16 residues. Germline V gene lookup returns CDR1 SGHRS and CDR2 YFSETQ. Trimming removed 4 bases from V and 2 bases from J, with 15 bases in between. CDR3 protein: CASSAYPQGNTGELFF. CDR3 coding DNA: TGCGCCAGCAGCGCCTACCCCCAGGGAAACACCGGGGAGCTGTTTTTT.

This clone has just a few counts. This chain joins TRBV30 and TRBJ1-1; perhaps TRBD1 as D (5 bases). This CDR3 is built from 13 residues. The germline V gene has CDR1 GTSNPN and CDR2 SVGIG (reference sequence). Trimming cost V 0 bases and J 0 bases, with 5 bases left between them. This CDR3 is CAWSVQVNTEAFF. The CDR3, as DNA: TGTGCCTGGAGTGTACAGGTGAACACTGAAGCTTTCTTT.

The gene calls are TRBV25-1 and TRBJ2-5; D remains ambiguous. There are 10 residues in the CDR3. Germline values: CDR1 MGHDK, CDR2 SYGVNS. V lost 6 bases and J lost 5, with 4 bases in between. The CDR3 is CASREETQYF. Written as DNA, the CDR3 is TGTGCCAGCAGGGAGGAGACCCAGTACTTC.

The rearrangement links TRBV7-3 to TRBJ1-2, with a weak D call TRBD1 (5 bases). Trimming removed 4 bases at V and 0 bases at J, with 12 bases between. The CDR3 has 15 residues. Germline CDR1 is SGHTA and CDR2 is FQGTGA. The CDR3 loop is CASSSMTVTNYGYTF. CDR3 bases: TGTGCCAGCAGCTCAATGACAGTCACTAACTATGGCTACACCTTC.

The V gene is TRBV7-3, the J gene TRBJ1-1; D remains ambiguous. The CDR3 contains 13 residues. Trimming stripped 2 bases from V and 6 bases from J, with 10 bases between. Germline CDR1 is SGHTA and CDR2 is FQGTGA. The CDR3 protein is CASSLGTVAEAFF. The CDR3 DNA follows: TGTGCCAGCAGCTTAGGAACAGTTGCTGAAGCTTTCTTT.

This chain links TRBV7-9 with TRBJ1-3; D is unclear. The CDR3 loop spans 15 amino acids. Germline values: CDR1 SEHNR, CDR2 FQNEAQ (reference sequence). V lost 5 bases and J lost 0, with 11 bases in between. CDR3 amino acids: CASSEQLHSGNTIYF. CDR3 DNA sequence: TGTGCCAGCAGCGAACAGCTTCACTCTGGAAACACCATATATTTT.

This chain links TRBV6-4 with TRBJ1-3; TRBD1 might be the D (6 bases). Germline V lookup: CDR1 MRHNA, CDR2 SNTAGT. Trimming removed 4 bases from V and 2 bases from J, with 18 bases in between. The CDR3 has 17 residues. The CDR3: CASSGPRQVGTGNTIYF. In DNA, the CDR3 is TGTGCCAGCAGTGGGCCCCGACAGGTAGGAACTGGAAACACCATATATTTT.

The rearrangement joins TRBV7-3 to TRBJ1-1; a possible D gene is TRBD1 (5 bases). V dropped 5 bases and J dropped 10 bases, with 17 bases sitting between them. The CDR3 consists of 13 residues. Germline V lookup: CDR1 SGHTA, CDR2 FQGTGA. The CDR3 loop reads CASSQSPPGVAFF. The CDR3 nucleotides read TGTGCCAGCAGCCAATCCCCGCCGGGGGTAGCTTTCTTT. The full variable domain, with the rest looked up from reference TRBV7-3 and TRBJ1-1, is GAGVSQTPSNKVTEKGKYVELRCDPISGHTALYWYRQSLGQGPEFLIYFQGTGAADDSGLPNDRFFAVRPEGSVSTLKIQRTERGDSAVYLCASSQSPPGVAFFGQGTRLTVV.

A few counts support this clone. This chain joins TRBV25-1 and TRBJ2-5; possible D gene TRBD2, 6 bases. V was shortened by 5 bases and J by 2 bases, with 9 bases between the two germline ends. This CDR3 has 13 amino acids. Germline CDR1 and CDR2: MGHDK and SYGVNS. CDR3 in DNA: TGTGCCAGCAGTAGCCGGGGGCAAGAGACCCAGTACTTC. It is translated as CASSSRGQETQYF.